The rows below give T cell receptor beta chains drawn from one sample of a study of blood T cell repertoires in COVID-19. This table comes from immunoSEQ multiplex PCR, and its TCRdb copy is limited to in-frame clones, with some not included. Here the sample spans approximately 170,000 clones, less than 85% being singletons. Sequencing was done on a sample of PBMCs or T cells enriched from blood (not recorded which). The receptors stem from a woman in her twenties or thirties who had recovered from COVID-19. Each CDR3 is given with its conserved first and last residue. The D gene is left open where the match is weak. Only some rows state a clone size, as once, few, many or a class for expanded clones.

D: TRBD1
size: -
V: TRBV7-2
J: TRBJ2-5
CDR3: CASSLGGQGPQETQYF
DNA: TGTGCCAGCAGCTTAGGAGGACAGGGGCCCCAAGAGACCCAGTACTTC

D: -
size: once
V: TRBV19
J: TRBJ2-1
CDR3: CASSIGRSLVINEQFF
DNA: TGTGCCAGTAGTATAGGGCGGTCACTGGTAATAAATGAGCAGTTCTTC

D: TRBD1
size: -
V: TRBV19
J: TRBJ1-4
CDR3: CASSVRDREKLFF
DNA: TGTGCCAGTAGTGTCCGGGACAGGGAAAAACTGTTTTTT

D: -
size: -
V: TRBV5-1
J: TRBJ1-1
CDR3: CASSLVQENTEAFF
DNA: TGCGCCAGCAGCTTGGTGCAGGAGAACACTGAAGCTTTCTTT

D: -
size: many
V: TRBV7-9
J: TRBJ1-2
CDR3: CASSLVGAHYGYTF
DNA: TGTGCCAGCAGCTTAGTGGGGGCGCACTATGGCTACACCTTC

D: -
size: -
V: TRBV19
J: TRBJ1-1
CDR3: CASSPGDGGEAFF
DNA: TGTGCCAGTAGTCCCGGGGATGGTGGTGAAGCTTTCTTT

D: TRBD2
size: -
V: TRBV2
J: TRBJ2-5
CDR3: CASSGELALETQYF
DNA: TGTGCCAGCAGTGGGGAACTAGCGTTAGAGACCCAGTACTTC

D: -
size: -
V: TRBV27
J: TRBJ2-7
CDR3: CASRPGTQPHEQYF
DNA: TGTGCCAGCAGACCCGGGACTCAGCCCCACGAGCAGTACTTC

D: -
size: once
V: TRBV28
J: TRBJ1-1
CDR3: CASSDRTRGYTEAFF
DNA: TGTGCCAGCAGTGACAGGACAAGAGGCTACACTGAAGCTTTCTTT

D: -
size: -
V: TRBV5-1
J: TRBJ2-1
CDR3: CASRGIGWQFF
DNA: TGCGCCAGTCGGGGGATTGGTTGGCAGTTCTTC

D: -
size: -
V: TRBV3-1/TRBV3-2
J: TRBJ1-2
CDR3: CASSPTIYYGYTF
DNA: TGTGCCAGCAGCCCGACTATTTACTATGGCTACACCTTC

D: -
size: -
V: TRBV15
J: TRBJ1-4
CDR3: CATSIPTGLYEKLFF
DNA: TGTGCCACCAGCATTCCGACAGGCTTATACGAAAAACTGTTTTTT

D: TRBD2
size: once
V: TRBV7-6
J: TRBJ2-3
CDR3: CASSLDPALRETSTDTQYF
DNA: TGTGCCAGCAGCTTAGACCCAGCTTTGCGGGAGACTAGCACAGATACGCAGTATTTT

D: TRBD1
size: -
V: TRBV15
J: TRBJ1-5
CDR3: CATSSGTVTSNQPQHF
DNA: TGTGCCACCAGCTCCGGGACAGTGACTAGCAATCAGCCCCAGCATTTT

D: TRBD1
size: -
V: TRBV18
J: TRBJ2-7
CDR3: CASSLGQEGEQYF
DNA: TGTGCCAGCTCATTGGGACAGGAGGGCGAGCAGTACTTC

D: TRBD1
size: -
V: TRBV5-1
J: TRBJ1-4
CDR3: CASSLNTQGGEKLFF
DNA: TGCGCCAGCAGCTTGAACACACAGGGGGGTGAAAAACTGTTTTTT

D: -
size: -
V: TRBV2
J: TRBJ1-5
CDR3: CASSGRQGNQPQHF
DNA: TGTGCCAGCAGTGGAAGACAGGGCAATCAGCCCCAGCATTTT

D: -
size: -
V: TRBV5-1
J: TRBJ1-1
CDR3: CASSLASQGDTEAFF
DNA: TGCGCCAGCAGCTTGGCCTCACAGGGAGACACTGAAGCTTTCTTT

D: -
size: -
V: TRBV18
J: TRBJ1-6
CDR3: CASALQGFYNSPLHF
DNA: TGTGCCAGCGCTCTACAGGGTTTCTATAATTCACCCCTCCACTTT

D: -
size: once
V: TRBV28
J: TRBJ1-5
CDR3: CASSLDRGYQPQHF
DNA: TGTGCCAGCAGTTTAGATCGGGGATACCAGCCCCAGCATTTT

D: -
size: -
V: TRBV5-8
J: TRBJ1-1
CDR3: CASSYGPGAEAFF
DNA: TGTGCCAGCAGCTACGGCCCGGGGGCTGAAGCTTTCTTT

D: TRBD1
size: -
V: TRBV3-1/TRBV3-2
J: TRBJ1-2
CDR3: CASSQRWDRGGNGYTF
DNA: TGTGCCAGCAGCCAAAGGTGGGACAGGGGAGGGAATGGCTACACCTTC

D: TRBD1
size: -
V: TRBV6-6
J: TRBJ1-4
CDR3: CASKGTEGEKLFF
DNA: TGTGCCAGCAAAGGGACAGAAGGCGAAAAACTGTTTTTT

D: -
size: -
V: TRBV7-2
J: TRBJ2-5
CDR3: CASSLSPGQETQYF
DNA: TGTGCCAGCAGCTTAAGCCCAGGGCAAGAGACCCAGTACTTC

D: -
size: -
V: TRBV7-3
J: TRBJ2-3
CDR3: CASSPQEGTQYF
DNA: TGTGCCAGCAGCCCACAGGAGGGCACGCAGTATTTT

D: TRBD1
size: -
V: TRBV6-4
J: TRBJ2-5
CDR3: CASSDKAGQGQETQYF
DNA: TGTGCCAGCAGTGACAAAGCGGGACAGGGCCAAGAGACCCAGTACTTC

D: TRBD1
size: -
V: TRBV9
J: TRBJ1-1
CDR3: CASSVAAGGTEAFF
DNA: TGTGCCAGCAGCGTAGCTGCAGGGGGCACTGAAGCTTTCTTT

D: TRBD2
size: -
V: TRBV18
J: TRBJ2-1
CDR3: CASSPPGLAGGAYNEQFF
DNA: TGTGCCAGCTCACCCCCGGGACTAGCGGGGGGAGCTTACAATGAGCAGTTCTTC

D: -
size: -
V: TRBV5-1
J: TRBJ1-6
CDR3: CASSLVAARDSPLHF
DNA: TGCGCCAGCAGCTTGGTTGCAGCGCGAGACTCACCCCTCCACTTT

D: -
size: -
V: TRBV2
J: TRBJ1-5
CDR3: CASSEEGGENQPQHF
DNA: TGTGCCAGCAGTGAAGAGGGGGGGGAGAATCAGCCCCAGCATTTT

D: -
size: -
V: TRBV5-1
J: TRBJ1-6
CDR3: CASRLQGYNSPLHF
DNA: TGCGCCAGCAGACTCCAGGGATATAATTCACCCCTCCACTTT

D: -
size: -
V: TRBV6-5
J: TRBJ2-2
CDR3: CASTTGELFF
DNA: TGTGCCAGCACTACCGGGGAGCTGTTTTTT

D: TRBD1
size: -
V: TRBV6-5
J: TRBJ2-2
CDR3: CASSTGVGELFF
DNA: TGTGCCAGCAGTACAGGGGTCGGGGAGCTGTTTTTT

D: TRBD2
size: -
V: TRBV30
J: TRBJ2-4
CDR3: CAWGGLAGTPGFQYF
DNA: TGTGCCTGGGGAGGACTAGCGGGAACTCCTGGTTTTCAGTACTTC

D: TRBD2
size: -
V: TRBV19
J: TRBJ2-1
CDR3: CASSIDGGGANEQFF
DNA: TGTGCCAGTAGTATAGATGGCGGGGGGGCGAATGAGCAGTTCTTC

D: TRBD2
size: -
V: TRBV5-8
J: TRBJ2-2
CDR3: CASSLQRLAGETGELFF
DNA: TGTGCCAGCAGCTTACAGCGACTAGCGGGAGAAACCGGGGAGCTGTTTTTT

D: TRBD2
size: -
V: TRBV12-5
J: TRBJ2-7
CDR3: CASGYSGRDYEQYF
DNA: TGTGCTAGTGGCTACAGCGGGAGGGACTACGAGCAGTACTTC

D: -
size: -
V: TRBV2
J: TRBJ1-1
CDR3: CASSETTAAFF
DNA: TGTGCCAGCAGTGAGACTACCGCAGCTTTCTTT

D: -
size: -
V: TRBV2
J: TRBJ1-4
CDR3: CASREAQGLGEKLFF
DNA: TGTGCCAGCAGGGAGGCGCAGGGGTTGGGGGAAAAACTGTTTTTT

D: -
size: -
V: TRBV4-1
J: TRBJ2-1
CDR3: CASSQGGGGSYNEQFF
DNA: TGCGCCAGCAGCCAAGGCGGCGGGGGCTCGTACAATGAGCAGTTCTTC

D: -
size: -
V: TRBV9
J: TRBJ1-6
CDR3: CASSEGGDWTPLHF
DNA: TGTGCCAGCAGCGAGGGAGGGGACTGGACACCCCTCCACTTT

D: TRBD1
size: -
V: TRBV5-4
J: TRBJ1-3
CDR3: CASSPPRTGPKGTIYF
DNA: TGTGCCAGCAGCCCGCCTCGGACAGGGCCCAAGGGCACCATATATTTT

D: -
size: -
V: TRBV2
J: TRBJ1-2
CDR3: CASNLPGYGYTF
DNA: TGTGCCAGCAACCTCCCCGGCTATGGCTACACCTTC

D: TRBD2
size: -
V: TRBV5-1
J: TRBJ2-1
CDR3: CASSLDLAVRANEQFF
DNA: TGCGCCAGCAGCTTGGACCTAGCGGTCCGGGCCAATGAGCAGTTCTTC

D: -
size: -
V: TRBV4-1
J: TRBJ2-5
CDR3: CASSTSTRETQYF
DNA: TGCGCCAGCAGCACTAGTACGCGAGAGACCCAGTACTTC

D: TRBD2
size: once
V: TRBV14
J: TRBJ2-3
CDR3: CASSSRTSGRARASTDTQYF
DNA: TGTGCCAGCAGCTCCCGGACTAGCGGGAGGGCCCGTGCTAGCACAGATACGCAGTATTTT

D: TRBD1
size: -
V: TRBV7-2
J: TRBJ1-5
CDR3: CASSQDRGNQPQHF
DNA: TGTGCCAGCAGCCAGGACAGGGGTAATCAGCCCCAGCATTTT

D: -
size: -
V: TRBV5-6
J: TRBJ2-3
CDR3: CASSPRATDTQYF
DNA: TGTGCCAGCAGCCCGAGGGCCACAGATACGCAGTATTTT

D: TRBD1
size: -
V: TRBV27
J: TRBJ1-2
CDR3: CASSSFPRDRGAGYTF
DNA: TGTGCCAGCAGTTCCTTTCCCCGGGACAGGGGGGCTGGCTACACCTTC

D: TRBD1
size: -
V: TRBV25-1
J: TRBJ1-1
CDR3: CASSKTGAPNTEAFF
DNA: TGTGCCAGCAGTAAGACAGGGGCCCCGAACACTGAAGCTTTCTTT

D: TRBD1
size: -
V: TRBV19
J: TRBJ1-5
CDR3: CASSGTGVSNQPQHF
DNA: TGTGCCAGTAGCGGGACAGGGGTAAGCAATCAGCCCCAGCATTTT

D: TRBD1
size: -
V: TRBV27
J: TRBJ1-1
CDR3: CASRRPGQVNTEAFF
DNA: TGTGCCAGCAGGAGACCGGGACAGGTGAACACTGAAGCTTTCTTT

D: -
size: -
V: TRBV7-2
J: TRBJ1-1
CDR3: CASSLEGGTEAFF
DNA: TGTGCCAGCAGCTTAGAGGGAGGGACTGAAGCTTTCTTT

D: TRBD1
size: -
V: TRBV10-3
J: TRBJ1-2
CDR3: CAISEIPGQPNTF
DNA: TGTGCCATCAGTGAGATACCGGGACAGCCAAACACCTTC

D: -
size: -
V: TRBV19
J: TRBJ1-1
CDR3: CASSIDFGPNTEAFF
DNA: TGTGCCAGTAGTATAGATTTCGGTCCGAACACTGAAGCTTTCTTT

D: -
size: many
V: TRBV11-2
J: TRBJ1-6
CDR3: CASSSPNSPLHF
DNA: TGTGCCAGCAGTAGTCCGAATTCACCCCTCCACTTT